A single sample is the source of the 30 T cell receptor beta chains below, sequenced in a study of blood T cells in healthy people across ages. Sample-barcoded 5' priming and a J-beta primer mix drove a second PCR of roughly 6 to 12 cycles. TCRdb called the 5' RACE reads again in MiXCR, with one record for every CDR3 protein. The table shows more than 650,000 distinct CDR3 sequences, with 20% to 30% occurring only once. In addition, the sample was reused for a study of T cells of mothers and their children.

The sample comprised blood. All receptors derive from a boy between 10 and 17 years old in good health.

V gene TRBV5-1 combines with J gene TRBJ2-7; D gene unclear. Germline V gene lookup returns CDR1 SGHRS and CDR2 YFSETQ. V was trimmed by 3 bases and J by 7 bases, leaving 11 bases between them. The CDR3 has 12 amino acids. The CDR3 protein is CASSSDVGEQYF. In nucleotides, the CDR3 is TGCGCCAGCAGCTCGGACGTTGGGGAGCAGTACTTC.

This clonotype was recorded a few times. The genes are TRBV7-6 and TRBJ2-1; 10 bases align to TRBD2. Trimming took 5 bases from V and 5 from J; bases not matched to a gene: 15. Per the germline V gene, CDR1 is SGHVS and CDR2 is FNYEAQ. CDR3 size: 18 residues. The CDR3 spells CASSPLPLTSGANNEQFF. The CDR3 nucleotides read TGTGCCAGCAGCCCGCTCCCCTTAACTAGCGGGGCTAACAATGAGCAGTTCTTC.

A few counts support this clonotype. V and J are TRBV15 and TRBJ1-2; D is perhaps TRBD1 (6 bases). V lost 0 bases and J lost 7, with 24 bases in between. CDR1 and CDR2 from the germline V gene are LNHNV and YYDKDF (reference sequence). This CDR3 spans 18 amino acids. The CDR3 DNA is TGTGCCACCAGCAGAGATCCCTCCCAAAGGGGGGTAGTGTTTGGCTACACCTTC. Translated, it gives CATSRDPSQRGVVFGYTF.

The chain couples TRBV10-3 to TRBJ2-2, with 11 bases aligning to TRBD1. The CDR3 is 17 amino acids. J gave up 1 base and V 7 bases, and 8 bases lay outside the gene matches. CDR1 and CDR2 from the germline V gene are ENHRY and SYGVKD. The CDR3 DNA sequence: TGTGCCATCACTCTATCGGACAGGGGGCTGAACACCGGGGAGCTGTTTTTT. Translation gives CAITLSDRGLNTGELFF.

This clonotype came up a few times. CDR3 DNA: TGCGCCAGCAGCTGGGACAATCAAGGGGGCTACACCTTC. Amino acid sequence: CASSWDNQGGYTF. This sequence joins TRBV5-1 and TRBJ1-2, with D perhaps matching TRBD1 (6 bases). The ends were cut back, 3 bases at V and 8 bases at J, with 14 bases in the middle. The germline V gene has CDR1 SGHRS and CDR2 YFSETQ. The CDR3 totals 13 residues.

This clonotype came up a few times. The V and J genes are TRBV20-1 and TRBJ2-5; a weak D match, TRBD1 (6 bases). Deletions cut 3 bases from V and 0 bases from J, with 17 bases between. The length of the CDR3 is 16 residues. CDR1 DFQATT and CDR2 SNEGSKA come from the germline V gene (reference sequence). The CDR3 loop reads CSASGPGTKYQETQYF. The CDR3 bases are TGCAGTGCTAGTGGCCCCGGGACAAAGTACCAAGAGACCCAGTACTTC.

This clonotype was seen only a few times. The V call is TRBV20-1, the J call TRBJ2-7; TRBD1 aligns across 7 bases. The germline gives CDR1 DFQATT, CDR2 SNEGSKA (reference sequence). This CDR3 is 15 amino acids long. Losses at the gene ends were 1 base for V and 6 bases for J; bases not matched to a gene: 12. CDR3 nucleotides: TGCAGTGCTAGAGCCCCGGGACAGCTGGGGTCCGAGCAGTACTTC. This encodes CSARAPGQLGSEQYF.

CDR3 sequence reads: CASSPRGLAITYEQYV. For the CDR3, the DNA is TGTGCCAGCTCACCACGTGGACTAGCGATCACCTACGAGCAGTACGTC. The rearrangement uses TRBV18 and TRBJ2-7; 9 nucleotides agree with TRBD2. V trimming: 1 base; J trimming: 2 bases; junction bases outside the gene matches: 6. Germline-derived CDR1 and CDR2 are KGHSH and LQKENI. The CDR3 runs to 16 residues.

Written as DNA, the CDR3 is TGTGCCAGCAGCCACGACGGAGTCTACGAGCAGTACTTC. This codes for CASSHDGVYEQYF. V gene TRBV3-1 combines with J gene TRBJ2-7; D remains ambiguous. Per germline, CDR1 LGHDT and CDR2 YNNKEL (reference sequence). This CDR3 has 13 residues. Between the trimmed V and J ends, which lost 3 bases and 3 bases, there was a span of 9 bases.

The chain is built from TRBV19 and TRBJ2-6, with a weak D call TRBD1 (5 bases). The V end lost 5 bases, the J end lost 6 bases, and 14 bases lay between the germline ends. The germline V gene encodes CDR1 LNHDA and CDR2 SQIVND (reference sequence). This CDR3 has 15 amino acids. In DNA form, the CDR3 reads TGTGCCAGTAGTGATACAGGCTATGCGGCCAACGTCCTGACTTTC. Protein sequence: CASSDTGYAANVLTF.

The sample holds a few counts of this clonotype. CDR3 protein: CASRDSLNYEQYF. DNA for the CDR3: TGTGCCAGCCGGGACTCCTTGAACTACGAGCAGTACTTC. The rearrangement uses TRBV2 and TRBJ2-7, with D possibly matching TRBD2 (6 bases). Germline CDR1 SNHLY, CDR2 FYNNEI. The length of the CDR3 is 13 residues. V was pared by 8 bases and J by 3 bases, with 14 bases between.

V is TRBV11-2 and J is TRBJ2-7, with 7 bases identical to TRBD1. Germline V gene data show CDR1 as SGHAT and CDR2 as FQNNGV. CDR3 length: 15 amino acids. The V segment lost 1 base and the J segment 3 bases; nucleotides outside the gene matches: 6. CDR3 DNA: TGTGCCAGCAGCTTAGGCCCGACAGGGTTCTACGAGCAGTACTTC. Translated, it gives CASSLGPTGFYEQYF.

This chain joins TRBV6-6 and TRBJ2-7; D not certain. The CDR3 runs to 14 residues. The V end lost 7 bases, the J end lost 0 bases, and 13 bases lay between the germline ends. Germline V gene data show CDR1 as MNHNY and CDR2 as SVGAGI (reference sequence). The CDR3 DNA reads TGTGCCAGCACCAACTCCATAAGCTCCTACGAGCAGTACTTC. It translates to CASTNSISSYEQYF.

The gene calls are TRBV7-9 and TRBJ2-1, with D perhaps TRBD1 or TRBD2 (5 bases each). The length of the CDR3 is 15 residues. In germline, CDR1 is SEHNR, CDR2 FQNEAQ (reference sequence). V lost 3 bases to trimming and J lost 4 bases, with 13 bases between them. The DNA for the CDR3 is TGTGCCAGCAGCTTCCGGGACCCTCCTTACAATGAGCAGTTCTTC. Translated: CASSFRDPPYNEQFF.

This clonotype was detected a few times. This chain links TRBV5-1 with TRBJ1-1; D is undetermined. Germline lookup yields CDR1 SGHRS and CDR2 YFSETQ. V was trimmed by 4 bases and J by 0 bases, leaving 10 bases between them. This CDR3 has 14 amino acids. Here the CDR3 DNA reads TGCGCCAGCAGCACCGGACGGATGAACACTGAAGCTTTCTTT. It codes for CASSTGRMNTEAFF.

This clonotype showed up just a few times. This chain links TRBV20-1 with TRBJ2-5, with a weak D call TRBD1 (6 bases). Germline V lookup: CDR1 DFQATT, CDR2 SNEGSKA (reference sequence). The length of the CDR3 is 14 residues. V lost 6 bases to trimming and J lost 2 bases, with 16 bases between them. CDR3 sequence: CSAPLVRGQETQYF. Here the CDR3 DNA reads TGCAGTGCCCCACTGGTCAGGGGACAAGAGACCCAGTACTTC.

The gene calls are TRBV12-3 or TRBV12-4 and TRBJ2-5, with 10 bases fitting TRBD2. The end of the DNA is better explained by TRBJ2-1, so the J call may be wrong. This CDR3 is built from 16 residues. CDR3 protein: CASSFSSGGGQETQFF. The CDR3 nucleotides read TGTGCCAGCAGTTTTTCTAGCGGGGGTGGTCAAGAGACCCAGTTCTTC.

This clonotype was seen only a few times. The rearrangement joins TRBV7-3 to TRBJ2-5, with 7 bases lining up with TRBD1. The end of the DNA fits TRBJ2-1 better, so the J call may be wrong. The germline V gene has CDR1 SGHTA and CDR2 FQGTGA. The CDR3 runs 16 residues. Written as DNA, the CDR3 is TGTGCCAGCAGCAAGCTCGGGACAGTGGGCTACAATGAGCAGTTCTTC. Translated: CASSKLGTVGYNEQFF.

A few counts support this clonotype. The chain combines TRBV12-3 or TRBV12-4 with TRBJ2-5; 7 bases fit TRBD1. This CDR3 is built from 14 residues. V shed 4 bases and J 3 bases; nucleotides not matched to a gene: 5. The CDR3 DNA sequence: TGTGCCAGCAGTTCAGGGACAGTAAAAGAGACCCAGTACTTC. Protein: CASSSGTVKETQYF.

This clonotype was detected once. The V and J genes are TRBV2 and TRBJ2-7, with a tentative D call TRBD1 (6 bases). Germline V gene lookup returns CDR1 SNHLY and CDR2 FYNNEI. This CDR3 has 14 residues. Trimming removed 4 bases from V and 2 bases from J, with 12 bases in between. CDR3 sequence: CASSVRGLPYEQYF. CDR3 DNA: TGTGCCAGCAGTGTAAGGGGGTTGCCCTACGAGCAGTACTTC.

The J gene is TRBJ1-4, the V gene TRBV7-9; TRBD1 matches 8 bases. The V and J ends lost 5 bases and 4 bases, in that order; junction bases with no gene match: 9. The CDR3 is 16 residues long. The germline gives CDR1 SEHNR, CDR2 FQNEAQ (reference sequence). CDR3 loop: CASSLQTGEDNEKLFF. CDR3 DNA: TGTGCCAGCAGCCTTCAGACAGGGGAGGATAATGAAAAACTGTTTTTT.

This clonotype has only a few counts. This rearrangement joins TRBV5-1 to TRBJ2-5; either TRBD1 or TRBD2 may supply D (5 bases each). The end of the DNA is better explained by TRBJ2-7, so the J call may be wrong. The CDR3 has 15 amino acids. CDR1 and CDR2 (germline): SGHRS, YFSETQ. The CDR3 here is CASSLEGQASDEQYF. CDR3 DNA: TGCGCCAGCAGCTTAGAGGGGCAGGCAAGCGACGAGCAGTACTTC.

The J gene is TRBJ1-1, the V gene TRBV29-1; 10 positions match TRBD1. CDR1 and CDR2 from the germline V gene are SQVTM and ANQGSEA. V shed 8 bases, J shed 1 base, and the junction held 4 bases outside the gene matches. The CDR3 consists of 13 residues. In nucleotides, the CDR3 is TGCAGCATCGGGACAGGGGAGAACACTGAAGCTTTCTTT. Protein sequence: CSIGTGENTEAFF.

This clonotype appeared a few times. A read error may be the cause here, since a much bigger clone is one base away. This CDR3 is CASSFDQNGHTF. The CDR3 region has the DNA TGCGCCAGCAGCTTCGACCAGAATGGCCACACCTTC. The chain recombines TRBV5-1 with TRBJ1-2; no clear D gene. This CDR3 has 12 residues. CDR1 is SGHRS, CDR2 YFSETQ, per germline.

This chain joins TRBV28 and TRBJ2-5; weak D call: TRBD2 (6 bases). The germline V gene has CDR1 MDHEN and CDR2 SYDVKM. Between the trimmed V and J ends, which lost 3 bases and 1 base, there was a span of 15 bases. CDR3 length: 16 amino acids. CDR3 in amino acids: CASSLGLLAFQETQYF. The CDR3 bases are TGTGCCAGCAGTTTGGGACTCTTGGCCTTCCAAGAGACCCAGTACTTC.

This clonotype was seen more than once but under ten times. CDR3 nucleotides: TGTGCCAGCAGTTTCCAGGGGTTAGCTGGAAACACCATATATTTT. Amino acids: CASSFQGLAGNTIYF. The gene calls are TRBV12-3 or TRBV12-4 and TRBJ1-3, with D tentatively TRBD1 (6 bases). CDR3 length equals 15 residues. V gave up 3 bases and J gave up 2 bases, with 11 bases separating them.

This clonotype was seen a few times. The rearrangement uses TRBV25-1 and TRBJ1-1; D might be TRBD1 (6 bases). Per germline, CDR1 MGHDK and CDR2 SYGVNS. The CDR3 totals 14 residues. Trimming removed 7 bases at V and 5 bases at J, with 17 bases between. The CDR3 protein is CASKLTGRYTEAFF. CDR3 DNA sequence: TGTGCCAGCAAACTCACAGGGCGGTATACTGAAGCTTTCTTT.

The rearrangement uses TRBV29-1 and TRBJ2-1, with unresolved D. In germline, CDR1 is SQVTM, CDR2 ANQGSEA. The CDR3 has 12 amino acids. The CDR3 loop is CSVQNGYNEQFF. The CDR3 coding sequence is TGCAGTGTCCAAAACGGCTACAATGAGCAGTTCTTC.

The chain combines TRBV6-6 with TRBJ1-1; 7 bases are shared with TRBD1. The CDR3 contains 14 residues. Germline V gene lookup returns CDR1 MNHNY and CDR2 SVGAGI (reference sequence). V was clipped by 5 bases and J by 3 bases; unmatched bases: 6. CDR3 loop: CASSQGVEDTEAFF. In DNA, the CDR3 is TGTGCCAGCAGTCAGGGGGTGGAGGACACTGAAGCTTTCTTT.

The chain combines TRBV7-3 with TRBJ1-1, with 7 bases identical to TRBD1. The germline gives CDR1 SGHTA, CDR2 FQGTGA. The CDR3 has 14 amino acids. J lost 4 bases, V lost 3 bases, and 5 bases had no gene match. The CDR3 loop reads CASSFQGEGTEAFF. As DNA, the CDR3 is TGTGCCAGCAGCTTTCAGGGGGAGGGCACTGAAGCTTTCTTT.